This T cell receptor (beta chain) was retrieved from a study of blood T cell repertoires in COVID-19. Whole-study context: The analysed material was cDNA or gDNA that came from T cells, B-cell-depleted T cells, or PBMCs.

The repertoire was sequenced with immunoSEQ multiplex PCR; TCRdb's copy has only in-frame clones and lacks some. The sample has 65,000 to 70,000 clones, approximately 85% seen once; the top ten hold just under 3%. The V end lost 0 bases, the J end lost 3 bases, and 2 bases lay between the germline ends. Looked up from germline, CDR1 is SGHRS and CDR2 is YFSETQ. The CDR3 runs 12 residues. The sequenced material came from peripheral blood. The chain employs TRBV5-1 and TRBJ2-3; D not resolved. The source of this sequence is an older man with acute or convalescent COVID-19. CDR3: CASSLATDTQYF. The CDR3 DNA follows: TGCGCCAGCAGCTTGGCTACAGATACGCAGTATTTT.